This T cell receptor beta chain stems from a study of blood T cell repertoires in COVID-19. CDR3 size: 13 residues. The germline V gene encodes CDR1 MRHNA and CDR2 SNTAGT. V lost 5 bases and J 8 bases, leaving 15 bases between the germline ends. Source study methods: Estimation of nucleated cell counts was performed using reference gene primer amplification. Sequencing was performed with immunoSEQ multiplex PCR; in TCRdb, only in-frame clones are kept and a portion is missing. V, J and clone size are taken as reported in that table, and D and trimming were inferred from the DNA itself. The sample has under 250,000 clones; around 83% are singletons.

The origin of this receptor is a man aged 40-55 years with active or convalescent COVID-19. The chain joins TRBV6-4 to TRBJ1-2; D remains unclear. The sample was peripheral blood. The CDR3 spells CASSREEGFGYTF. CDR3 in DNA: TGTGCCAGCAGTCGGGAGGAAGGGTTCGGCTACACCTTC.